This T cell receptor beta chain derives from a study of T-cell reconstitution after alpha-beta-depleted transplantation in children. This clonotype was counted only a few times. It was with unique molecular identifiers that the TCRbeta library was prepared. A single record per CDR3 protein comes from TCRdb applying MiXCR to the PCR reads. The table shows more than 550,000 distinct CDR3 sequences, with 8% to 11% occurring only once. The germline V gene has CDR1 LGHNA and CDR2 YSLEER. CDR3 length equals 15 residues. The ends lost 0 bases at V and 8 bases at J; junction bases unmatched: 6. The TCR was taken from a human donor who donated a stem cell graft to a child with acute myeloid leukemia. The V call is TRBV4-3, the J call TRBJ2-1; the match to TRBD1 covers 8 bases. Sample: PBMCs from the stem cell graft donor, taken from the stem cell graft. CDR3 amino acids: CASSQEGDRGYEQFF. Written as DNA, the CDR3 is TGCGCCAGCAGCCAAGAAGGAGACAGGGGCTATGAGCAGTTCTTC.